This record covers a single T cell receptor (beta chain). This sample was included in a study of T cell responses to AZD1222 COVID-19 vaccine. Germline V gives CDR1 SGHRS, CDR2 YFSETQ. V was cut by 4 bases and J by 10 bases, with 20 bases left in between. This CDR3 is built from 15 residues. The data were produced by immunoSEQ multiplex PCR, yet TCRdb's version contains in-frame clones alone and is incomplete. The table lists more than 110,000 clones, roughly 90% of them singletons. Sequenced material: peripheral blood, taken on day 0 of AZD1222 vaccination. The sequence came from an adult in good health. This chain connects TRBV5-1 to TRBJ1-4; the D gene is possibly TRBD1 (6 bases). The CDR3 reads CASSPIGRGNGKLFF. Here the CDR3 DNA reads TGCGCCAGCAGCCCCATTGGCAGGGGTAACGGAAAACTGTTTTTT.